The 14 T cell receptor beta chains reported below all come from one sample, sequenced in a study of cytomegalovirus exposure and HLA in healthy donors. The PCR contained 60 Vbeta and 13 Jbeta primers. Assay: immunoSEQ multiplex PCR; the TCRdb copy retains only in-frame clones and omits some. This table has approximately 170,000 clones, 78% appearing once. The sample taken for sequencing was PBMCs. The receptors were gathered from a woman between 35 and 50 years old in good health and CMV-seropositive.

This sequence joins TRBV7-2 and TRBJ2-1, with TRBD1 identical over 7 bases. The CDR3 totals 15 residues. Trimming cost V 0 bases and J 1 base; bases outside gene matches: 0. CDR1 SGHTA and CDR2 FQGNSA come from the germline V gene. The chain's CDR3 is CASSLATGSYNEQFF. The CDR3 DNA follows: TGTGCCAGCAGCTTAGCGACAGGGTCCTACAATGAGCAGTTCTTC.

The chain combines TRBV9 with TRBJ1-4, with a weak D call TRBD1 (6 bases). CDR1 and CDR2 (germline): SGDLS, YYNGEE. The V and J ends lost 0 bases and 7 bases respectively, with 22 bases between them. This CDR3 spans 18 amino acids. The CDR3 loop reads CASSVDGGGGLGAEKLFF. The CDR3 nucleotides are TGTGCCAGCAGCGTAGACGGGGGGGGTGGTCTGGGGGCTGAAAAACTGTTTTTT.

The V gene is TRBV11-2, the J gene TRBJ1-3, with D maybe TRBD1 (5 bases). Germline CDR1 and CDR2: SGHAT and FQNNGV. V was clipped by 3 bases and J by 2 bases, with 5 bases between them. This CDR3 is built from 13 residues. In DNA form, the CDR3 reads TGTGCCAGCAGCTTGACAGCTGGAAACACCATATATTTT. It yields the protein CASSLTAGNTIYF.

The chain links TRBV4-2 to TRBJ2-7, with 10 bases fitting TRBD2. Germline V gene data show CDR1 as LGHNA and CDR2 as YNFKEQ. Trimming at V came to 0 bases and at J to 0 bases, leaving 8 bases not matched to a gene. The CDR3 contains 18 residues. The CDR3: CASSQDHTSGVLSYEQYF. CDR3 DNA sequence: TGTGCCAGCAGCCAAGATCACACTAGCGGGGTACTCTCCTACGAGCAGTACTTC.

The chain carries TRBV9 and TRBJ2-5, with TRBD1 matching over 7 bases. The CDR3 length is 13 residues. Germline V gives CDR1 SGDLS, CDR2 YYNGEE. The V and J ends lost 6 bases and 5 bases, in that order; junction bases with no gene match: 7. CDR3 region: CASNPTGSETQYF. In DNA form, the CDR3 reads TGTGCCAGCAACCCGACAGGGAGTGAGACCCAGTACTTC.

The chain couples TRBV6-5 to TRBJ1-1, with D possibly TRBD1 on 5 matching bases. V lost 2 bases to trimming and J lost 1 base, with 8 bases between them. The CDR3 loop spans 14 amino acids. Per the germline V gene, CDR1 is MNHEY and CDR2 is SVGAGI. In DNA form, the CDR3 reads TGTGCCAGCAGTTACCGGGGGGAGAACACTGAAGCTTTCTTT. Its protein is CASSYRGENTEAFF.

The rearrangement uses TRBV4-1 and TRBJ1-3; D ambiguous. The V gene's germline CDR1 is MGHRA and CDR2 YSYEKL. The V and J ends lost 0 bases and 2 bases respectively, with 14 bases between them. CDR3 length equals 17 residues. The CDR3 region is CASSQEMVLAAGNTIYF. The DNA for the CDR3 is TGCGCCAGCAGCCAAGAGATGGTATTAGCGGCTGGAAACACCATATATTTT.

Of note for this clone: The junction differs from germline at one of its ends, possibly a read error. Other DNA sequences from this sample encode an identical CDR3 as well. The V gene is TRBV5-1, the J gene TRBJ1-1; TRBD1 is a possible D gene (6 bases). The CDR3 consists of 15 residues. Germline CDR1 reads SGHRS; CDR2 reads YFSETQ. The CDR3 region has the DNA TGCGCCAGCAGGGCAGGGGAGTTATCGAACACTGAGGCTTTCTTT. Translating gives CASRAGELSNTEAFF.

The rearrangement joins TRBV27 to TRBJ1-4; TRBD1 matches at 10 bases. The CDR3 has 16 residues. With V trimmed by 5 bases and J by 7 bases, 10 bases remained unmatched. CDR1 and CDR2 from the germline V gene are MNHEY and SMNVEV (reference sequence). The DNA of the CDR3 is TGTGCCAGCAGTGGGCCCAGGACAGGGGGGATTGAAAAACTGTTTTTT. Translated: CASSGPRTGGIEKLFF.

V and J are TRBV5-4 and TRBJ2-5; possibly TRBD1 for D (5 bases). TRBJ2-7 matches the DNA end more closely, so the J call is doubtful. Germline CDR1 reads SGHNT; CDR2 reads YYREEE (reference sequence). The CDR3 is 15 amino acids. CDR3 sequence: CASSLRTKNSYEQYF. CDR3 DNA: TGTGCCAGCAGCTTACGGACAAAGAACTCCTACGAGCAGTACTTC.

The chain has TRBV5-1 and TRBJ2-1; the D gene is possibly TRBD1 (5 bases). V was pared by 0 bases and J by 5 bases, with 9 bases between. Germline CDR1 SGHRS, CDR2 YFSETQ. There are 14 residues in the CDR3. Here the CDR3 DNA reads TGCGCCAGCAGCTTGGTCGCCAGGGACAATGAGCAGTTCTTC. Its protein product is CASSLVARDNEQFF. Complete variable domain (other parts from reference TRBV5-1 and TRBJ2-1): KAGVTQTPRYLIKTRGQQVTLSCSPISGHRSVSWYQQTPGQGLQFLFEYFSETQRNKGNFPGRFSGRQFSNSRSEMNVSTLELGDSALYLCASSLVARDNEQFFGPGTRLTVL.

The chain uses TRBV27 and TRBJ1-2; 10 bases align to TRBD1. CDR3 length equals 13 residues. The junction had 3 bases not matched to a gene; V was cut back by 6 bases and J by 5 bases. Germline V gene sequence: CDR1 MNHEY, CDR2 SMNVEV (reference sequence). The DNA of the CDR3 is TGTGCCAGCAGCACGGGACAGGGGTATGGCTACACCTTC. Translating gives CASSTGQGYGYTF.

The V and J genes are TRBV7-9 and TRBJ2-5; 7 nucleotides match TRBD1. Trimming removed 4 bases from V and 2 bases from J; junction bases left unmatched: 10. The CDR3 is made up of 16 amino acids. Germline V gene data show CDR1 as SEHNR and CDR2 as FQNEAQ (reference sequence). This CDR3 reads CASSSPSGQNQETQYF. The CDR3 DNA reads as TGTGCCAGCAGCTCCCCATCGGGACAGAATCAAGAGACCCAGTACTTC.

This chain uses TRBV6-5 with TRBJ1-4; 8 bases line up with TRBD1. Germline trimming cut 3 bases from V and 5 bases from J; bases unmatched to any gene: 8. CDR3 length: 16 residues. CDR1 is MNHEY and CDR2 is SVGAGI in the germline V gene. The CDR3 DNA reads TGTGCCAGCAGTTATGGGTTCCCAGGGGGCAATGAAAAACTGTTTTTT. Translating it yields CASSYGFPGGNEKLFF.